This T cell receptor (beta chain) came from a study of T-cell memory formation after mild COVID-19. Ten or more counts support this clonotype. TCRdb ran MiXCR on the 5' RACE reads and lists one entry per CDR3 protein. The sample lists 75,000 to 95,000 distinct CDR3 sequences; roughly 15% were seen once. This CDR3 contains 14 residues. Trimming left V 0 bases short and J 6 bases short, with 11 bases between. CDR1 is LGHNA, CDR2 YNFKEQ, per germline. Sequenced input: PBMCs or a T cell subset sorted from them (not recorded which). The V call is TRBV4-2, the J call TRBJ1-1; no firm D call. The sequence was collected from a man aged 18 to 29 who had mild COVID-19 (a few samples of this study predate the infection). Cell type and time point are not known. The CDR3 DNA sequence: TGTGCCAGCAGCCAAGATCGGTGGCGGGCTGAAGCTTTCTTT. This sequence encodes CASSQDRWRAEAFF.